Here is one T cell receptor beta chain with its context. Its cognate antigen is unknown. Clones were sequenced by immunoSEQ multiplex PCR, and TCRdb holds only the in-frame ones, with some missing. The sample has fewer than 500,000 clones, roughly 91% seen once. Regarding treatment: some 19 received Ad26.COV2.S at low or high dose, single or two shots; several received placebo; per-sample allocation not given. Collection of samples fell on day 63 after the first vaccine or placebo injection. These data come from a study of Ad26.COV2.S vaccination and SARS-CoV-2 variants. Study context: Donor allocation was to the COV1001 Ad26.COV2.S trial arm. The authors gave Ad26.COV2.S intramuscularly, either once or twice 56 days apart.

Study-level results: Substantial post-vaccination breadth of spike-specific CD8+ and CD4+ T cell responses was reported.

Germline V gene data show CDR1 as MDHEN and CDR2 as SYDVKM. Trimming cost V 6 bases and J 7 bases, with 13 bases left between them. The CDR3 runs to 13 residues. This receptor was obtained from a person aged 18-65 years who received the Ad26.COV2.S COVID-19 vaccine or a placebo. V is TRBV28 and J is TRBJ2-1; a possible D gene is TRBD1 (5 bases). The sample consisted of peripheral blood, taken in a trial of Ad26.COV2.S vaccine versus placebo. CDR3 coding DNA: TGTGCCAGCAGAAGACAGAGCGCGAATGAGCAGTTCTTC. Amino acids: CASRRQSANEQFF. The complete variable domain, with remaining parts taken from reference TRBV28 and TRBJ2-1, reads DVKVTQSSRYLVKRTGEKVFLECVQDMDHENMFWYRQDPGLGLRLIYFSYDVKMKEKGDIPEGYSVSREKKERFSLILESASTNQTSMYLCASRRQSANEQFFGPGTRLTVL.